This T cell receptor beta chain was identified during a study of blood T cells in healthy people across ages. About this clonotype itself: Compared with germline, one end of the junction differs, possibly owing to a read error.

Germline V lookup: CDR1 SEHNR, CDR2 FQNEAQ (reference sequence). The CDR3 consists of 15 residues. The use of a sample-barcoded 5' primer and a J-beta primer mix characterized a second PCR of about 6 to 12 cycles. Using its own MiXCR run on the 5' RACE reads, TCRdb lists one record per CDR3 protein. The top ten clones hold more than 3% of a sample with about 620,000 distinct CDR3 sequences, 20% to 25% of them seen once. This TCR came from a man between 65 and 85 years old in good health. The specimen sequenced was blood. The rearrangement uses TRBV7-9 and TRBJ2-2, with 11 bases lining up with TRBD1. CDR3 protein: CAGSSRTGGAGELFF. CDR3 nucleotides: TGTGCCGGCAGCTCGAGGACAGGGGGCGCCGGGGAGCTGTTTTTT. The variable domain in full, completed from reference TRBV7-9 and TRBJ2-2, reads DTGVSQNPRHKITKRGQNVTFRCDPISEHNRLYWYRQTLGQGPEFLTYFQNEAQLEKSRLLSDRFSAERPKGSFSTLEIQRTEQGDSAMYLCAGSSRTGGAGELFFGEGSRLTVL.